The clone carrying this T cell receptor beta chain was seen only once. Its target is not known. This sample stems from a study of cytomegalovirus exposure and HLA in healthy donors. PCR used 60 Vbeta primers and 13 Jbeta primers. The method was immunoSEQ multiplex PCR; TCRdb's version includes in-frame clones alone and lacks a portion of them. The sample includes around 100,000 clones, 60% to 80% of them seen just once. Study observations and caveats: Sequence variants that were highly shared formed a cluster that was likely a sequencing artifact. Some V segments could not be told apart, so they were left out, TRBV6-2 and TRBV6-3 among them. Later analysis showed most CMV-associated TCR beta chains appearing HLA-restricted. In a later analysis, HLA-C alleles had the fewest associated TCRs, DRB1 alleles the most.

This CDR3 has 16 amino acids. The V segment lost 3 bases and the J segment 1 base; nucleotides outside the gene matches: 1. CDR1 is SGHNT and CDR2 is YENEEA in the germline V gene. Material: PBMCs. The chain employs TRBV11-3 and TRBJ2-2, with TRBD2 matching 11 bases. The TCR originated in a male donor in good health and CMV-seropositive. The CDR3 DNA sequence: TGTGCCAGCAGCTTTCTAGCGGGAGGGAACACCGGGGAGCTGTTTTTT. It codes for CASSFLAGGNTGELFF.